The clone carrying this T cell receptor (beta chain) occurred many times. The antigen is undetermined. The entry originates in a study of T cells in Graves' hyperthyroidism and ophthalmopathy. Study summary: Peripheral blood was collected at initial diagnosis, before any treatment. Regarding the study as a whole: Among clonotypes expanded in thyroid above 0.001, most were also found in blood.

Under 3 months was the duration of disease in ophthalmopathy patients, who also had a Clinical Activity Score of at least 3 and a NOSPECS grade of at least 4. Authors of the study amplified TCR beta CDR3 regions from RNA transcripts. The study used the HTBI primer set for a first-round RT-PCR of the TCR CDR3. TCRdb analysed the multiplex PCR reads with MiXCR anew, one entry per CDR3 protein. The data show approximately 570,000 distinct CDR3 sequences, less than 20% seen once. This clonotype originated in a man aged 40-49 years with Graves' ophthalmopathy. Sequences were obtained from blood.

The CDR3 coding sequence is TGTGCCAGCAGCTTGGTCACCGGGGAGCTGTTTTTT. Translation gives CASSLVTGELFF. This chain joins TRBV7-3 and TRBJ2-2; D is unclear. Germline V gene sequence: CDR1 SGHTA, CDR2 FQGTGA. CDR3 length: 12 residues. V lost 3 bases and J 4 bases, leaving 3 bases between the germline ends.